This T cell receptor (beta chain) was recorded in a study of monozygotic twins with cystic fibrosis. CDR3 size: 16 residues. The junction had 10 bases not matched to a gene; V was cut back by 5 bases and J by 3 bases. CDR1 MNHEY and CDR2 SMNVEV come from the germline V gene (reference sequence). The assay was immunoSEQ multiplex PCR, and TCRdb's table has in-frame clones only and misses some. This sample has 30,000 to 40,000 clones, with around 66% found just once. The chain couples TRBV27 to TRBJ1-5; 7 nucleotides align to TRBD1. Sequencing was done on a sample of blood. The receptor comes from a girl aged 10-17 years with cystic fibrosis. The CDR3 spells CASSPSTGTNNQPQHF. Written as DNA, the CDR3 is TGTGCCAGCAGTCCCTCGACAGGGACGAACAATCAGCCCCAGCATTTT.